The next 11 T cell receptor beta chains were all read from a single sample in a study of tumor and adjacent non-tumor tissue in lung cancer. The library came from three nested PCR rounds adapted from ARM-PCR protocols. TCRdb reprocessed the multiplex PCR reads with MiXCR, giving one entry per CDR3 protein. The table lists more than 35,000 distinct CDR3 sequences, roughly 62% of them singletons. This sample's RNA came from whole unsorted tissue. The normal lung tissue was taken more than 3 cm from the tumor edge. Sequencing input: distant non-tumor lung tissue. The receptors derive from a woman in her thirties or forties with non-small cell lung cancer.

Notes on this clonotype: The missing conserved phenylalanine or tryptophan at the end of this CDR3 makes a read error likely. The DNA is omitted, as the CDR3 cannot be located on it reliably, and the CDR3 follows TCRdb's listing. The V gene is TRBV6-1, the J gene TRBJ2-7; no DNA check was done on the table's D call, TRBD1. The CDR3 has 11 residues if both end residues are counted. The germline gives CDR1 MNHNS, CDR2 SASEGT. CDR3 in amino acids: CASWDRTVGNS.

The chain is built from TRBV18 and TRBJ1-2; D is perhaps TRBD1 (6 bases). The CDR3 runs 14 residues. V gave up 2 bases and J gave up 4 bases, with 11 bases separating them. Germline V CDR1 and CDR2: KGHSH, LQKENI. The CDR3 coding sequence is TGTGCCAGCTCACCAGAGGGCAGGGGCTATGGCTACACCTTC. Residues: CASSPEGRGYGYTF.

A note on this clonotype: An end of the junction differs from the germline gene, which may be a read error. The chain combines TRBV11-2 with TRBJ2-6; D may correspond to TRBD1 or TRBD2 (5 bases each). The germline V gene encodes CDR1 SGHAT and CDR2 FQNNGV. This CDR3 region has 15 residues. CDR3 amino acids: CASNGEGSGANVMTF. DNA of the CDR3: TGTGCCAGCAACGGAGAGGGCTCTGGGGCCAACGTCATGACTTTC.

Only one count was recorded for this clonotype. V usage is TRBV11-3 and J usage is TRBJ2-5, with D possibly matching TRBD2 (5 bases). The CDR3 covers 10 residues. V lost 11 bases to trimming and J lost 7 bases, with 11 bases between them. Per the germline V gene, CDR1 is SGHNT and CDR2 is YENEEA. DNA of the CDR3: TGTGCCCACAGAGGGCGGACCCAGTACTTC. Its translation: CAHRGRTQYF.

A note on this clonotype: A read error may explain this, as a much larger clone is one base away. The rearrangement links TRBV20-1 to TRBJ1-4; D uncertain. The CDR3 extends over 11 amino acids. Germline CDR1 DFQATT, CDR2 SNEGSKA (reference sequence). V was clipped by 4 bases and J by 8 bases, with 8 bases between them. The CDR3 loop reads CSANQCEKLFF. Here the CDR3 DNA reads TGCAGTGCTAACCAGTGCGAAAAACTGTTTTTT.

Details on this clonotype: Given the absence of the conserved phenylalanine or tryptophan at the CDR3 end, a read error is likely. CDR3: CASSEEGRIRPRGELFL. CDR3 DNA: TGTGCCAGCAGCGAAGAGGGCCGCATAAGGCCTAGGGGGGAGCTGTTTCTT. The V call is TRBV6-1, the J call TRBJ2-2; tentatively, D is TRBD2 (5 bases). In germline, CDR1 is MNHNS, CDR2 SASEGT. The CDR3 sequence is 17 residues long.

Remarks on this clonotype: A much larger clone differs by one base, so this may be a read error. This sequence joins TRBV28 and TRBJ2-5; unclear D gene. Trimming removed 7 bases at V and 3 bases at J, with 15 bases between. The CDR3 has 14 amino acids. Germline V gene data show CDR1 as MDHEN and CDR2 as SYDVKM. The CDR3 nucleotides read TGTGCCAGCACCGACTCGCTGGGTGAAGAGACCCAGTACTTC. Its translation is CASTDSLGEETQYF. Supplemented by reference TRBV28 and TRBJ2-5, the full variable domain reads DVKVTQSSRYLVKRTGEKVFLECVQDMDHENMFWYRQDPGLGLRLIYFSYDVKMKEKGDIPEGYSVSREKKERFSLILESASTNQTSMYLCASTDSLGEETQYFGPGTRLLVL.

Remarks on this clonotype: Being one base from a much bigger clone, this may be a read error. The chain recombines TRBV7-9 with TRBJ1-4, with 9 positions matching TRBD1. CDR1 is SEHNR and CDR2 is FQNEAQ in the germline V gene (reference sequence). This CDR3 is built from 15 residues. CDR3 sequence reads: CATSKGTGLGEKLFF. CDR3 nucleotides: TGTGCCACCAGCAAAGGGACAGGGCTGGGTGAAAAACTGTTTTTT.

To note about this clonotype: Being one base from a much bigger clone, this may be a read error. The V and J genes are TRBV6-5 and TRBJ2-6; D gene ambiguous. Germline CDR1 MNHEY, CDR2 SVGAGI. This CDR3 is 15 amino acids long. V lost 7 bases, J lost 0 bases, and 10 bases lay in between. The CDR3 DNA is TGTGCCAGCATCCGCGGTCTCTCTGGGGCCAACGTCCTGACTTTC. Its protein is CASIRGLSGANVLTF.

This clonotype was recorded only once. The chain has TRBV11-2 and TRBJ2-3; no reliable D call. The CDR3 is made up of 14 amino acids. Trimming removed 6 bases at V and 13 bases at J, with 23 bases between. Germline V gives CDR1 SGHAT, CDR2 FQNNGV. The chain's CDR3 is CASRPLSAADREYF. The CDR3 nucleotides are TGTGCCAGCAGGCCTCTAAGCGCGGCAGATAGGGAGTATTTT.

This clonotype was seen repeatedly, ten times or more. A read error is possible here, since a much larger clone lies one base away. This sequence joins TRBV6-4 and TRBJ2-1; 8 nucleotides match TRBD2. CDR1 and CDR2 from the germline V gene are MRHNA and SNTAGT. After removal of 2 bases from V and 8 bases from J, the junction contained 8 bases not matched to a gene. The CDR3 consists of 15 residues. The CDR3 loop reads CASSDNGGEVDEQFF. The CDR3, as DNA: TGTGCCAGCAGTGACAACGGGGGGGAGGTCGATGAGCAGTTCTTC.